The 14 T cell receptor beta chains listed next were all sequenced from one sample in a study of T cells in localized non-small cell lung cancer. Sequencing was performed with immunoSEQ multiplex PCR; in TCRdb, only in-frame clones are kept and a portion is missing. The data hold thousands of clones, with about 22% observed a single time. The sample here was lung tumor tissue, taken before any cancer treatment. The source is a woman aged 35-75 years with stage I squamous cell lung carcinoma.

This clone has just a few counts. The V and J genes are TRBV11-3 and TRBJ2-1; D possibly corresponds to TRBD1 (5 bases). V was trimmed by 6 bases and J by 6 bases, leaving 15 bases between them. Germline V gives CDR1 SGHNT, CDR2 YENEEA. The CDR3 extends over 14 amino acids. CDR3 in DNA: TGTGCCAGCAGATCAAGGGGTTCATTCAATGAGCAGTTCTTC. Protein sequence: CASRSRGSFNEQFF. Complete variable domain (other parts from reference TRBV11-3 and TRBJ2-1): EAGVVQSPRYKIIEKKQPVAFWCNPISGHNTLYWYLQNLGQGPELLIRYENEEAVDDSQLPKDRFSAERLKGVDSTLKIQPAELGDSAVYLCASRSRGSFNEQFFGPGTRLTVL.

The chain links TRBV5-1 to TRBJ1-2; tentative D call: TRBD1 (5 bases). Germline V CDR1 and CDR2: SGHRS, YFSETQ. The V end was cut by 7 bases, the J end by 3 bases, with 16 bases between. The CDR3 totals 14 residues. This chain's CDR3 is CASAISGTDYGYTF. CDR3 sequence (DNA): TGCGCCAGCGCAATCTCAGGGACGGACTATGGCTACACCTTC.

By frequency in the sample, this clone is large. The J gene is TRBJ1-1, the V gene TRBV30; 7 bases agree with TRBD1. CDR1 GTSNPN and CDR2 SVGIG come from the germline V gene (reference sequence). This CDR3 is 15 amino acids long. V was clipped by 3 bases and J by 5 bases; unmatched bases: 12. CDR3 sequence reads: CAWSARKTGITEAFF. In DNA form, the CDR3 reads TGTGCCTGGAGCGCAAGAAAGACAGGGATTACTGAAGCTTTCTTT. Full variable domain (outside the CDR3, taken from reference TRBV30 and TRBJ1-1): SQTIHQWPATLVQPVGSPLSLECTVEGTSNPNLYWYRQAAGRGLQLLFYSVGIGQISSEVPQNLSASRPQDRQFILSSKKLLLSDSGFYLCAWSARKTGITEAFFGQGTRLTVV.

This clone occurred a few times. This chain joins TRBV11-3 and TRBJ2-7; TRBD1 is a possible D gene (5 bases). Germline V gene sequence: CDR1 SGHNT, CDR2 YENEEA. Trimming removed 0 bases from V and 1 base from J, with 7 bases in between. The CDR3 is 14 residues long. For the CDR3, the DNA is TGTGCCAGCAGCTTAGAGGGGCGGTCCTACGAGCAGTACTTC. Its protein product is CASSLEGRSYEQYF. The full variable domain, in which reference TRBV11-3 and TRBJ2-7 provide the parts outside the CDR3, is EAGVVQSPRYKIIEKKQPVAFWCNPISGHNTLYWYLQNLGQGPELLIRYENEEAVDDSQLPKDRFSAERLKGVDSTLKIQPAELGDSAVYLCASSLEGRSYEQYFGPGTRLTVT.

This clone was detected a few times. The chain combines TRBV30 with TRBJ2-7; TRBD2 matches 7 bases. CDR1 and CDR2 (germline): GTSNPN, SVGIG (reference sequence). The CDR3 is made up of 15 amino acids. V was pared by 0 bases and J by 0 bases, with 5 bases of the junction left unmatched. CDR3 in DNA: TGTGCCTGGAGTGTGGGAGCGGGAAGCTCCTACGAGCAGTACTTC. Its protein product is CAWSVGAGSSYEQYF.

This chain links TRBV12-5 with TRBJ2-1, with TRBD2 matching 9 bases. V was pared by 0 bases and J by 2 bases, with 5 bases of the junction left unmatched. The germline gives CDR1 LGHNT, CDR2 FRNRAP. CDR3 length: 17 residues. The CDR3 region is CASGLVTSGTTYNEQFF. The CDR3 coding sequence is TGTGCTAGTGGTTTGGTGACTAGCGGAACGACCTACAATGAGCAGTTCTTC.

V gene TRBV11-3 combines with J gene TRBJ2-1; 7 bases line up with TRBD2. Looked up from germline, CDR1 is SGHNT and CDR2 is YENEEA. CDR3 length: 14 amino acids. The V segment lost 2 bases and the J segment 7 bases; nucleotides outside the gene matches: 5. The chain's CDR3 is CASSLRGAGNEQFF. As DNA, the CDR3 is TGTGCCAGCAGCTTAAGGGGAGCGGGAAATGAGCAGTTCTTC.

The chain couples TRBV9 to TRBJ2-7; 9 positions agree with TRBD1. V gave up 3 bases and J gave up 6 bases; unmatched junction bases: 7. Germline CDR1 and CDR2: SGDLS and YYNGEE. The CDR3 has 14 residues. The CDR3: CASSGGQGISEQYF. The CDR3 DNA reads TGTGCCAGCAGCGGAGGACAGGGGATTAGCGAGCAGTACTTC.

This clone was picked up a small number of times. The V call is TRBV6-8, the J call TRBJ1-1; D gene ambiguous. Germline loops: CDR1 MNHGY, CDR2 SAAAGT. The CDR3 contains 13 residues. Trimming took 2 bases from V and 5 from J, leaving 9 bases between them. The CDR3 sequence: CASSYQPETEAFF. CDR3 sequence (DNA): TGTGCCAGCAGTTACCAGCCGGAAACTGAAGCTTTCTTT.

The rearrangement links TRBV11-3 to TRBJ1-1; D unclear. The CDR3 spans 14 residues. V dropped 0 bases and J dropped 2 bases, with 7 bases sitting between them. The V gene's germline CDR1 is SGHNT and CDR2 YENEEA. The CDR3 spells CASSLETLNTEAFF. CDR3 nucleotides: TGTGCCAGCAGCTTAGAGACGCTTAACACTGAAGCTTTCTTT.

A few counts support this clone. The chain couples TRBV18 to TRBJ2-7; tentative D call: TRBD1 (6 bases). The V and J ends lost 2 bases and 7 bases respectively, with 12 bases between them. There are 13 residues in the CDR3. CDR1 and CDR2 from the germline V gene are KGHSH and LQKENI. The CDR3 DNA follows: TGTGCCAGCTCACCATCCCACAGGGCGGAGCAGTACTTC. It is translated as CASSPSHRAEQYF. Full variable domain (missing parts from reference TRBV18 and TRBJ2-7): NAGVMQNPRHLVRRRGQEARLRCSPMKGHSHVYWYRQLPEEGLKFMVYLQKENIIDESGMPKERFSAEFPKEGPSILRIQQVVRGDSAAYFCASSPSHRAEQYFGPGTRLTVT.

This clone turned up a few times. The V and J genes are TRBV18 and TRBJ2-2; 12 bases are a match to TRBD1. Germline V gives CDR1 KGHSH, CDR2 LQKENI. This CDR3 has 15 amino acids. J lost 4 bases, V lost 8 bases, and 5 bases had no gene match. The CDR3 region is CASRGQGASTGELFF. DNA for the CDR3: TGTGCCAGCCGGGGACAGGGGGCCTCCACCGGGGAGCTGTTTTTT.

The chain couples TRBV11-3 to TRBJ2-5; D possibly matches TRBD1 or TRBD2 (5 bases each). Germline-derived CDR1 and CDR2 are SGHNT and YENEEA. The V end lost 5 bases, the J end lost 5 bases, and 21 bases lay between the germline ends. This CDR3 contains 16 residues. The CDR3 here is CASSGRSYLGAETQYF. The CDR3 DNA is TGTGCCAGCAGCGGTAGGTCCTACCTCGGGGCGGAGACCCAGTACTTC. Full variable domain (outside the CDR3, taken from reference TRBV11-3 and TRBJ2-5): EAGVVQSPRYKIIEKKQPVAFWCNPISGHNTLYWYLQNLGQGPELLIRYENEEAVDDSQLPKDRFSAERLKGVDSTLKIQPAELGDSAVYLCASSGRSYLGAETQYFGPGTRLLVL.

The rearrangement uses TRBV19 and TRBJ1-5; 7 bases map to TRBD1. Germline V gene sequence: CDR1 LNHDA, CDR2 SQIVND (reference sequence). The CDR3 loop spans 17 amino acids. V shed 4 bases, J shed 0 bases, and the junction held 9 bases outside the gene matches. CDR3 coding DNA: TGTGCCAGTAGTACCCGGGACAGAGAATATAGCAATCAGCCCCAGCATTTT. This codes for CASSTRDREYSNQPQHF.